The 18 T cell receptor beta chains reported below all come from one sample, sequenced in a study of cytomegalovirus exposure and HLA in healthy donors. Primers: 60 Vbeta forward and 13 Jbeta reverse. Sequencing was performed with immunoSEQ multiplex PCR; in TCRdb, only in-frame clones are kept and a portion is missing. The repertoire table contains about 72,000 clones. Material: PBMCs. The source of these receptors is a middle-aged man in good health and CMV-seronegative.

The rearrangement joins TRBV4-1 to TRBJ2-1; 7 bases are shared with TRBD2. Losses at the gene ends were 7 bases for V and 1 base for J; bases not matched to a gene: 10. The CDR3 runs to 16 residues. Germline V lookup: CDR1 MGHRA, CDR2 YSYEKL. This CDR3 is CASTGLFGGSYNEQFF. CDR3 in DNA: TGCGCCAGCACCGGACTGTTCGGGGGGTCCTACAATGAGCAGTTCTTC.

This sequence joins TRBV18 and TRBJ1-1, with D maybe TRBD1 (5 bases). Germline V gene data show CDR1 as KGHSH and CDR2 as LQKENI. V was trimmed by 2 bases and J by 4 bases, leaving 17 bases between them. The CDR3 is 16 residues long. This chain's CDR3 is CASSPLGRGGSTEAFF. DNA for the CDR3: TGTGCCAGCTCACCATTGGGTAGGGGAGGTAGCACTGAAGCTTTCTTT.

The CDR3: CASSQGPGSGNSGNTIYF. CDR3 nucleotides: TGTGCCAGCAGCCAAGGCCCCGGGTCCGGGAACTCTGGAAACACCATATATTTT. V usage is TRBV4-2 and J usage is TRBJ1-3; no definite D call. V was shortened by 1 base and J by 0 bases, with 16 bases between the two germline ends. CDR1 and CDR2 from the germline V gene are LGHNA and YNFKEQ. The CDR3 covers 18 residues.

The CDR3 here is CASSGTGEAYEQFF. CDR3 bases: TGTGCCAGCAGTGGGACAGGGGAAGCGTATGAGCAGTTCTTC. The rearrangement joins TRBV6-1 to TRBJ2-1; 9 positions agree with TRBD1. CDR3 size: 14 residues. V shed 4 bases, J shed 8 bases, and the junction held 6 bases outside the gene matches. Germline CDR1 and CDR2: MNHNS and SASEGT.

V gene TRBV28 combines with J gene TRBJ2-1; 13 bases map to TRBD2. V shed 7 bases and J 9 bases; nucleotides not matched to a gene: 6. CDR1 MDHEN and CDR2 SYDVKM come from the germline V gene. The CDR3 is made up of 14 amino acids. DNA for the CDR3: TGTGCCAGCAAACTAGCGGGGGGGCCCGGTGAGCAGTTCTTC. Translation: CASKLAGGPGEQFF.

The chain has TRBV5-1 and TRBJ2-2; D remains unclear. The V gene lost 3 bases and the J gene lost 4 bases, with 10 bases spanning the gap. Germline-derived CDR1 and CDR2 are SGHRS and YFSETQ. CDR3 length: 14 residues. DNA for the CDR3: TGCGCCAGCAGCTGGTCGGGTCGCACCGGGGAGCTGTTTTTT. This translates into CASSWSGRTGELFF.

V usage is TRBV29-1 and J usage is TRBJ2-7, with D possibly TRBD2 on 6 matching bases. V was shortened by 4 bases and J by 2 bases, with 15 bases between the two germline ends. This CDR3 region has 14 residues. Germline V gives CDR1 SQVTM, CDR2 ANQGSEA. CDR3 sequence reads: CSVGVTGDAYEQYF. In nucleotides, the CDR3 is TGCAGCGTTGGGGTCACGGGGGACGCCTACGAGCAGTACTTC.

The V gene is TRBV6-4, the J gene TRBJ1-1; D is unclear. V was cut by 0 bases and J by 5 bases, with 16 bases left in between. CDR1 MRHNA and CDR2 SNTAGT come from the germline V gene. This CDR3 contains 16 residues. The chain's CDR3 is CASSDSPSGIGTEAFF. As DNA, the CDR3 is TGTGCCAGCAGTGACTCGCCCTCGGGTATTGGGACTGAAGCTTTCTTT.

This sequence joins TRBV18 and TRBJ2-7, with unresolved D. CDR3 length equals 14 residues. The germline V and J ends were trimmed by 2 bases and 4 bases, with 12 bases remaining between them. CDR1 KGHSH and CDR2 LQKENI come from the germline V gene. The CDR3 loop reads CASSPAYSSYEQYF. CDR3 coding DNA: TGTGCCAGCTCACCAGCATACTCCTCGTACGAGCAGTACTTC. Using reference TRBV18 and TRBJ2-7 for the parts outside the CDR3, the full variable domain is NAGVMQNPRHLVRRRGQEARLRCSPMKGHSHVYWYRQLPEEGLKFMVYLQKENIIDESGMPKERFSAEFPKEGPSILRIQQVVRGDSAAYFCASSPAYSSYEQYFGPGTRLTVT.

A remark on this clone: A read error may produce the germline difference seen at one junction end. The V and J genes are TRBV2 and TRBJ2-7, with 9 nucleotides matching TRBD1. The germline gives CDR1 SNHLY, CDR2 FYNNEI. The CDR3 sequence is 13 residues long. This chain's CDR3 is CASSGPISGTGKF. The DNA of the CDR3 is TGTGCCAGCAGTGGGCCGATCAGCGGGACAGGGAAATTC.

The J gene is TRBJ2-6, the V gene TRBV4-1; maybe TRBD1 (6 bases). Germline-derived CDR1 and CDR2 are MGHRA and YSYEKL. V was shortened by 10 bases and J by 3 bases, with 7 bases between the two germline ends. The CDR3 consists of 12 residues. The DNA for the CDR3 is TGCGCCACAGGGGATGGGGCCAACGTCCTGACTTTC. Its translation: CATGDGANVLTF.

This chain connects TRBV5-1 to TRBJ2-3; TRBD1 might be the D (5 bases). The germline CDR1 and CDR2 sequences are SGHRS and YFSETQ. The CDR3 spans 15 residues. The ends were cut back, 2 bases at V and 2 bases at J, with 12 bases in the middle. CDR3: CASSFTGHNTDTQYF. The CDR3 nucleotides read TGCGCCAGCAGCTTTACCGGACACAACACAGATACGCAGTATTTT.

This chain connects TRBV18 to TRBJ2-7; 8 bases align to TRBD1. This CDR3 region has 13 residues. Germline V gene data show CDR1 as KGHSH and CDR2 as LQKENI. The trim removed 4 bases at V and 3 bases at J, leaving 2 bases unmatched. The CDR3 is CASSQGQDYEQYF. CDR3 nucleotide sequence: TGTGCCAGCTCACAGGGACAGGACTACGAGCAGTACTTC.

The V and J genes are TRBV5-6 and TRBJ1-2; 8 nucleotides agree with TRBD1. Germline CDR1 is SGHDT and CDR2 is YYEEEE. The CDR3 is 15 amino acids. With V trimmed by 2 bases and J by 1 base, 4 bases remained unmatched. The CDR3 sequence is CASSLVRGLNYGYTF. The CDR3 region has the DNA TGTGCCAGCAGCTTAGTCAGGGGGCTTAACTATGGCTACACCTTC.

This chain joins TRBV27 and TRBJ1-1; TRBD1 matches at 7 bases. J gave up 0 bases and V 5 bases, and 9 bases lay outside the gene matches. The germline CDR1 and CDR2 sequences are MNHEY and SMNVEV (reference sequence). The length of the CDR3 is 16 residues. Written as DNA, the CDR3 is TGTGCCAGCAGTAGAAGACAGGGTTTCATGAACACTGAAGCTTTCTTT. Translated: CASSRRQGFMNTEAFF.

This sequence joins TRBV2 and TRBJ2-5; TRBD1 might be the D (6 bases). Germline V gene lookup returns CDR1 SNHLY and CDR2 FYNNEI. V lost 6 bases and J lost 7, with 18 bases in between. This CDR3 has 14 amino acids. CDR3 protein: CASSGTSGAGTQYF. The CDR3 bases are TGTGCCAGCAGCGGGACATCAGGGGCGGGGACCCAGTACTTC. Full variable domain (remainder filled in from reference TRBV2 and TRBJ2-5): EPEVTQTPSHQVTQMGQEVILRCVPISNHLYFYWYRQILGQKVEFLVSFYNNEISEKSEIFDDQFSVERPDGSNFTLKIRSTKLEDSAMYFCASSGTSGAGTQYFGPGTRLLVL.

The rearrangement joins TRBV11-2 to TRBJ1-2; 7 nucleotides agree with TRBD1. After removal of 4 bases from V and 8 bases from J, the junction contained 16 bases not matched to a gene. In germline, CDR1 is SGHAT, CDR2 FQNNGV. The CDR3 contains 16 residues. The CDR3 protein is CASSSTRDSPTSGYTF. CDR3 bases: TGTGCCAGCAGCTCAACTCGGGACAGCCCAACCTCGGGCTACACCTTC.

The V gene is TRBV7-8, the J gene TRBJ1-2; 11 nucleotides line up with TRBD1. Germline loops: CDR1 SGHVS, CDR2 FQNEAQ. This CDR3 is 20 amino acids long. V was clipped by 1 base and J by 4 bases; unmatched bases: 17. The CDR3 DNA reads as TGTGCCAGCAGCTTAGTGACCTCTTCGGGACAGGGGGGGACGGGCTATGGCTACACCTTC. Amino acid sequence: CASSLVTSSGQGGTGYGYTF.